This is a list of T cell receptor beta chains from one sample in a study of cytomegalovirus exposure and HLA in healthy donors. TCRdb's copy holds only in-frame clones and misses some; the assay was immunoSEQ multiplex PCR. This sample has about 110,000 clones, with 71% found just once. What was sequenced was PBMCs. All receptors derive from a female donor in good health and CMV-seronegative. Each CDR3 is given with its conserved first and last residue. The order of the fields is J gene, D gene, clone size, V gene, CDR3 protein, CDR3 DNA. The D gene is left open where the match is weak. Some rows have no size entry. The others give once, few or many, or a class for an expanded clone.

TRBJ2-4,NA,few,TRBV6-6,CASSYVVGGNIQYF,TGTGCCAGCAGTTATGTTGTTGGCGGGAACATTCAGTACTTC
TRBJ1-5,TRBD1,NA,TRBV6-1,CASIRGDSYNQPQHF,TGTGCCAGCATTCGTGGGGACAGCTATAATCAGCCCCAGCATTTT
TRBJ2-7,NA,NA,TRBV7-2,CASSLRAGAVDEQYF,TGTGCCAGCAGCTTACGGGCGGGTGCAGTGGACGAGCAGTACTTC
TRBJ2-1,TRBD2,few,TRBV2,CATQLAGGPGNEQFF,TGTGCCACCCAGCTAGCGGGAGGGCCGGGGAATGAGCAGTTCTTC
TRBJ1-5,NA,NA,TRBV11-1,CASSKDSDPNQPQHF,TGTGCCAGCAGCAAAGACAGCGATCCTAATCAGCCCCAGCATTTT
TRBJ1-5,NA,NA,TRBV5-1,CASSLTGNQPQHF,TGCGCCAGCAGCTTGACAGGTAATCAGCCCCAGCATTTT
TRBJ1-1,TRBD1,NA,TRBV5-4,CASSFNRGRTEAFF,TGTGCCAGCAGCTTTAACAGGGGGCGCACTGAAGCTTTCTTT
TRBJ2-2,NA,NA,TRBV7-8,CASSAQFTTGELFF,TGTGCCAGCAGCGCCCAGTTTACCACCGGGGAGCTGTTTTTT
TRBJ2-7,TRBD2,NA,TRBV10-3,CATYPLAGAYEQYF,TGTGCCACCTATCCACTAGCGGGAGCTTACGAGCAGTACTTC
TRBJ2-5,NA,NA,TRBV4-2,CASSPLESISETQYF,TGTGCCAGCAGCCCCCTCGAGAGTATATCGGAGACCCAGTACTTC
TRBJ1-2,TRBD1,NA,TRBV5-5,CASSSRDSALLSYGYTF,TGTGCCAGCAGCTCCCGGGACAGTGCCCTCCTGAGCTATGGCTACACCTTC
TRBJ1-5,NA,few,TRBV2,CASSPDTQPQHF,TGTGCCAGCAGTCCTGACACTCAGCCCCAGCATTTT
TRBJ2-7,TRBD1,NA,TRBV5-1,CASKDYRTGTYEQYF,TGCGCCAGCAAAGACTATCGGACAGGGACCTACGAGCAGTACTTC
TRBJ1-2,NA,NA,TRBV9,CASSSDRFRGYTF,TGTGCCAGCAGCTCTGACAGGTTTAGGGGCTACACCTTC
TRBJ2-1,NA,few,TRBV9,CASSPREDGGNEQFF,TGTGCCAGCAGCCCTCGAGAGGACGGGGGCAATGAGCAGTTCTTC
TRBJ1-5,NA,NA,TRBV28,CASSFGGDQPQHF,TGTGCCAGCAGTTTTGGGGGGGATCAGCCCCAGCATTTT
TRBJ1-1,TRBD1,once,TRBV5-1,CASSPRQGYVNTEAFF,TGCGCCAGCAGCCCCCGACAGGGGTACGTGAACACTGAAGCTTTCTTT
TRBJ2-5,NA,few,TRBV5-1,CASSVNIQETQYF,TGCGCCAGCAGCGTCAACATCCAAGAGACCCAGTACTTC
TRBJ2-7,NA,NA,TRBV6-1,CASSEYRETYEQYF,TGTGCCAGCAGTGAATACAGGGAGACCTACGAGCAGTACTTC
TRBJ2-3,TRBD2,NA,TRBV7-9,CASSLGLAGFTDTQYF,TGTGCCAGCAGCTTGGGACTAGCGGGGTTCACAGATACGCAGTATTTT
TRBJ2-2,NA,NA,TRBV7-2,CASRPRGGGNRELFF,TGTGCCAGCAGACCTAGGGGGGGTGGGAACCGGGAGCTGTTTTTT
TRBJ2-1,TRBD2,NA,TRBV5-1,CASSLFISSGRGVYNEQFF,TGCGCCAGCAGCTTGTTTATCTCTAGCGGGAGAGGGGTCTACAATGAGCAGTTCTTC
TRBJ2-1,TRBD1,NA,TRBV7-3,CASSARDSSYNEQFF,TGTGCCAGCAGCGCTCGGGACAGCTCCTACAATGAGCAGTTCTTC
TRBJ2-1,NA,NA,TRBV2,CASSVAGQGAEQFF,TGTGCCAGCAGTGTAGCGGGGCAGGGGGCGGAGCAGTTCTTC
TRBJ2-7,TRBD2,NA,TRBV2,CASSPPRGWASGRGYEQYF,TGTGCCAGCAGCCCCCCCCGGGGGTGGGCTAGCGGGAGAGGGTACGAGCAGTACTTC
TRBJ2-1,TRBD1,NA,TRBV6-5,CASNLQQGDEQFF,TGTGCCAGCAACCTTCAACAGGGGGATGAGCAGTTCTTC
TRBJ1-5,NA,NA,TRBV9,CASSVGGGSDQPQHF,TGTGCCAGCAGCGTAGGGGGAGGGTCGGACCAGCCCCAGCATTTT
TRBJ2-3,NA,NA,TRBV10-3,CAIRGDGGTDTQYF,TGTGCCATCAGGGGAGACGGTGGAACAGATACGCAGTATTTT
TRBJ1-2,NA,NA,TRBV25-1,CASSEWGGPQYGYTF,TGTGCCAGCAGTGAATGGGGAGGGCCACAGTATGGCTACACCTTC
TRBJ1-4,TRBD1,NA,TRBV10-2,CASSGRGTNEKLFF,TGCGCCAGCAGTGGCAGGGGGACTAATGAAAAACTGTTTTTT
TRBJ1-1,TRBD1,NA,TRBV11-1,CASSNRGLDTEAFF,TGTGCCAGCAGTAACAGGGGGCTGGACACTGAAGCTTTCTTT
TRBJ2-1,TRBD1,NA,TRBV5-8,CASSLAGTALDEQFF,TGTGCCAGCAGCTTGGCCGGGACAGCGTTGGATGAGCAGTTCTTC
TRBJ2-1,NA,NA,TRBV4-3,CASSQDGTGSNEQFF,TGCGCCAGCAGCCAAGATGGTACAGGATCGAATGAGCAGTTCTTC
TRBJ2-5,TRBD2,NA,TRBV5-4,CASSPRTSGQETQYF,TGTGCCAGCAGCCCCCGGACTAGCGGCCAAGAGACCCAGTACTTC
TRBJ2-7,NA,NA,TRBV30,CAWGPNSGTPYEQYF,TGTGCCTGGGGGCCCAATTCGGGAACCCCCTACGAGCAGTACTTC
TRBJ2-5,TRBD2,few,TRBV4-2,CASSQPTSGIQETQYF,TGTGCCAGCAGCCAACCCACTAGCGGGATACAAGAGACCCAGTACTTC
TRBJ1-4,TRBD1,NA,TRBV15,CATSRGQGGEKLFF,TGTGCCACCAGCAGGGGACAGGGGGGCGAAAAACTGTTTTTT
TRBJ2-3,NA,NA,TRBV29-1,CSVEFGQRTDTQYF,TGCAGCGTTGAATTCGGACAGCGCACAGATACGCAGTATTTT
TRBJ2-2,NA,NA,TRBV7-3,CASSLRQANTGELFF,TGTGCCAGCAGCTTAAGGCAGGCAAACACCGGGGAGCTGTTTTTT
TRBJ1-2,TRBD1,few,TRBV13,CASSPSRWDRASFYGYTF,TGTGCCAGCAGCCCGTCAAGGTGGGACAGGGCCTCTTTCTATGGCTACACCTTC
TRBJ1-2,NA,NA,TRBV25-1,CASSAGTSLYGYTF,TGTGCCAGCAGCGCCGGGACATCCCTCTATGGCTACACCTTC
TRBJ2-5,TRBD2,NA,TRBV6-5,CASSYTASGTGEQYF,TGTGCCAGCAGTTACACGGCTAGCGGGACGGGGGAGCAGTACTTC
TRBJ2-7,TRBD2,NA,TRBV10-3,CAIRVGLAGGPVEQYF,TGTGCCATCAGGGTGGGACTAGCGGGAGGGCCGGTCGAGCAGTACTTC
TRBJ2-7,NA,NA,TRBV5-4,CAGSYRDTYEQYF,TGTGCCGGCAGCTACCGGGACACCTACGAGCAGTACTTC
TRBJ2-7,NA,NA,TRBV7-6,CASSFRDSNYEQYF,TGTGCCAGCAGCTTTCGGGACTCTAACTACGAGCAGTACTTC
TRBJ2-1,NA,NA,TRBV5-1,CASSLSGQSSYNEQFF,TGCGCCAGCAGCTTGTCTGGACAGAGCTCCTACAATGAGCAGTTCTTC
TRBJ1-5,NA,once,TRBV7-3,CASSLAELWTQGENYSNQPQHF,TGTGCCAGCAGCCTAGCCGAGTTGTGGACACAGGGAGAGAATTATAGCAATCAGCCCCAGCATTTT
TRBJ2-5,TRBD1,NA,TRBV18,CASSRQGRETQYF,TGTGCCAGCTCGCGACAGGGTAGAGAGACCCAGTACTTC
TRBJ2-7,NA,NA,TRBV11-1,CASSLAPRDSHEQYF,TGTGCCAGCAGCCTAGCCCCACGAGACAGCCACGAGCAGTACTTC
TRBJ2-2,NA,NA,TRBV23-1,CASSQYNRERFDSPTGELFF,TGCGCCAGCAGTCAATATAACAGGGAGAGGTTCGATAGTCCCACCGGGGAGCTGTTTTTT
TRBJ2-7,NA,NA,TRBV30,CAWGRKDLLYYEQYF,TGTGCCTGGGGCCGTAAGGACTTACTGTACTACGAGCAGTACTTC
TRBJ2-2,TRBD1,NA,TRBV9,CASSDDRVGTGELFF,TGTGCCAGCAGCGACGACAGGGTGGGTACCGGGGAGCTGTTTTTT
TRBJ2-5,TRBD2,NA,TRBV9,CASSFSGEETQYF,TGTGCCAGCAGCTTTAGCGGGGAAGAGACCCAGTACTTC
TRBJ2-1,NA,few,TRBV29-1,CSVDQLGHEQFF,TGCAGCGTTGATCAGTTGGGGCATGAGCAGTTCTTC
TRBJ2-7,TRBD1,NA,TRBV30,CAWSRGLPYEQYF,TGTGCCTGGAGTAGGGGGCTCCCCTACGAGCAGTACTTC
TRBJ2-1,NA,NA,TRBV27,CASSPGEGRYNEQFF,TGTGCCAGCAGTCCAGGGGAGGGCCGATACAATGAGCAGTTCTTC
TRBJ2-7,TRBD2,NA,TRBV7-6,CASSLAKVAGARYEQYF,TGTGCCAGCAGCTTAGCTAAGGTAGCGGGAGCGCGCTACGAGCAGTACTTC